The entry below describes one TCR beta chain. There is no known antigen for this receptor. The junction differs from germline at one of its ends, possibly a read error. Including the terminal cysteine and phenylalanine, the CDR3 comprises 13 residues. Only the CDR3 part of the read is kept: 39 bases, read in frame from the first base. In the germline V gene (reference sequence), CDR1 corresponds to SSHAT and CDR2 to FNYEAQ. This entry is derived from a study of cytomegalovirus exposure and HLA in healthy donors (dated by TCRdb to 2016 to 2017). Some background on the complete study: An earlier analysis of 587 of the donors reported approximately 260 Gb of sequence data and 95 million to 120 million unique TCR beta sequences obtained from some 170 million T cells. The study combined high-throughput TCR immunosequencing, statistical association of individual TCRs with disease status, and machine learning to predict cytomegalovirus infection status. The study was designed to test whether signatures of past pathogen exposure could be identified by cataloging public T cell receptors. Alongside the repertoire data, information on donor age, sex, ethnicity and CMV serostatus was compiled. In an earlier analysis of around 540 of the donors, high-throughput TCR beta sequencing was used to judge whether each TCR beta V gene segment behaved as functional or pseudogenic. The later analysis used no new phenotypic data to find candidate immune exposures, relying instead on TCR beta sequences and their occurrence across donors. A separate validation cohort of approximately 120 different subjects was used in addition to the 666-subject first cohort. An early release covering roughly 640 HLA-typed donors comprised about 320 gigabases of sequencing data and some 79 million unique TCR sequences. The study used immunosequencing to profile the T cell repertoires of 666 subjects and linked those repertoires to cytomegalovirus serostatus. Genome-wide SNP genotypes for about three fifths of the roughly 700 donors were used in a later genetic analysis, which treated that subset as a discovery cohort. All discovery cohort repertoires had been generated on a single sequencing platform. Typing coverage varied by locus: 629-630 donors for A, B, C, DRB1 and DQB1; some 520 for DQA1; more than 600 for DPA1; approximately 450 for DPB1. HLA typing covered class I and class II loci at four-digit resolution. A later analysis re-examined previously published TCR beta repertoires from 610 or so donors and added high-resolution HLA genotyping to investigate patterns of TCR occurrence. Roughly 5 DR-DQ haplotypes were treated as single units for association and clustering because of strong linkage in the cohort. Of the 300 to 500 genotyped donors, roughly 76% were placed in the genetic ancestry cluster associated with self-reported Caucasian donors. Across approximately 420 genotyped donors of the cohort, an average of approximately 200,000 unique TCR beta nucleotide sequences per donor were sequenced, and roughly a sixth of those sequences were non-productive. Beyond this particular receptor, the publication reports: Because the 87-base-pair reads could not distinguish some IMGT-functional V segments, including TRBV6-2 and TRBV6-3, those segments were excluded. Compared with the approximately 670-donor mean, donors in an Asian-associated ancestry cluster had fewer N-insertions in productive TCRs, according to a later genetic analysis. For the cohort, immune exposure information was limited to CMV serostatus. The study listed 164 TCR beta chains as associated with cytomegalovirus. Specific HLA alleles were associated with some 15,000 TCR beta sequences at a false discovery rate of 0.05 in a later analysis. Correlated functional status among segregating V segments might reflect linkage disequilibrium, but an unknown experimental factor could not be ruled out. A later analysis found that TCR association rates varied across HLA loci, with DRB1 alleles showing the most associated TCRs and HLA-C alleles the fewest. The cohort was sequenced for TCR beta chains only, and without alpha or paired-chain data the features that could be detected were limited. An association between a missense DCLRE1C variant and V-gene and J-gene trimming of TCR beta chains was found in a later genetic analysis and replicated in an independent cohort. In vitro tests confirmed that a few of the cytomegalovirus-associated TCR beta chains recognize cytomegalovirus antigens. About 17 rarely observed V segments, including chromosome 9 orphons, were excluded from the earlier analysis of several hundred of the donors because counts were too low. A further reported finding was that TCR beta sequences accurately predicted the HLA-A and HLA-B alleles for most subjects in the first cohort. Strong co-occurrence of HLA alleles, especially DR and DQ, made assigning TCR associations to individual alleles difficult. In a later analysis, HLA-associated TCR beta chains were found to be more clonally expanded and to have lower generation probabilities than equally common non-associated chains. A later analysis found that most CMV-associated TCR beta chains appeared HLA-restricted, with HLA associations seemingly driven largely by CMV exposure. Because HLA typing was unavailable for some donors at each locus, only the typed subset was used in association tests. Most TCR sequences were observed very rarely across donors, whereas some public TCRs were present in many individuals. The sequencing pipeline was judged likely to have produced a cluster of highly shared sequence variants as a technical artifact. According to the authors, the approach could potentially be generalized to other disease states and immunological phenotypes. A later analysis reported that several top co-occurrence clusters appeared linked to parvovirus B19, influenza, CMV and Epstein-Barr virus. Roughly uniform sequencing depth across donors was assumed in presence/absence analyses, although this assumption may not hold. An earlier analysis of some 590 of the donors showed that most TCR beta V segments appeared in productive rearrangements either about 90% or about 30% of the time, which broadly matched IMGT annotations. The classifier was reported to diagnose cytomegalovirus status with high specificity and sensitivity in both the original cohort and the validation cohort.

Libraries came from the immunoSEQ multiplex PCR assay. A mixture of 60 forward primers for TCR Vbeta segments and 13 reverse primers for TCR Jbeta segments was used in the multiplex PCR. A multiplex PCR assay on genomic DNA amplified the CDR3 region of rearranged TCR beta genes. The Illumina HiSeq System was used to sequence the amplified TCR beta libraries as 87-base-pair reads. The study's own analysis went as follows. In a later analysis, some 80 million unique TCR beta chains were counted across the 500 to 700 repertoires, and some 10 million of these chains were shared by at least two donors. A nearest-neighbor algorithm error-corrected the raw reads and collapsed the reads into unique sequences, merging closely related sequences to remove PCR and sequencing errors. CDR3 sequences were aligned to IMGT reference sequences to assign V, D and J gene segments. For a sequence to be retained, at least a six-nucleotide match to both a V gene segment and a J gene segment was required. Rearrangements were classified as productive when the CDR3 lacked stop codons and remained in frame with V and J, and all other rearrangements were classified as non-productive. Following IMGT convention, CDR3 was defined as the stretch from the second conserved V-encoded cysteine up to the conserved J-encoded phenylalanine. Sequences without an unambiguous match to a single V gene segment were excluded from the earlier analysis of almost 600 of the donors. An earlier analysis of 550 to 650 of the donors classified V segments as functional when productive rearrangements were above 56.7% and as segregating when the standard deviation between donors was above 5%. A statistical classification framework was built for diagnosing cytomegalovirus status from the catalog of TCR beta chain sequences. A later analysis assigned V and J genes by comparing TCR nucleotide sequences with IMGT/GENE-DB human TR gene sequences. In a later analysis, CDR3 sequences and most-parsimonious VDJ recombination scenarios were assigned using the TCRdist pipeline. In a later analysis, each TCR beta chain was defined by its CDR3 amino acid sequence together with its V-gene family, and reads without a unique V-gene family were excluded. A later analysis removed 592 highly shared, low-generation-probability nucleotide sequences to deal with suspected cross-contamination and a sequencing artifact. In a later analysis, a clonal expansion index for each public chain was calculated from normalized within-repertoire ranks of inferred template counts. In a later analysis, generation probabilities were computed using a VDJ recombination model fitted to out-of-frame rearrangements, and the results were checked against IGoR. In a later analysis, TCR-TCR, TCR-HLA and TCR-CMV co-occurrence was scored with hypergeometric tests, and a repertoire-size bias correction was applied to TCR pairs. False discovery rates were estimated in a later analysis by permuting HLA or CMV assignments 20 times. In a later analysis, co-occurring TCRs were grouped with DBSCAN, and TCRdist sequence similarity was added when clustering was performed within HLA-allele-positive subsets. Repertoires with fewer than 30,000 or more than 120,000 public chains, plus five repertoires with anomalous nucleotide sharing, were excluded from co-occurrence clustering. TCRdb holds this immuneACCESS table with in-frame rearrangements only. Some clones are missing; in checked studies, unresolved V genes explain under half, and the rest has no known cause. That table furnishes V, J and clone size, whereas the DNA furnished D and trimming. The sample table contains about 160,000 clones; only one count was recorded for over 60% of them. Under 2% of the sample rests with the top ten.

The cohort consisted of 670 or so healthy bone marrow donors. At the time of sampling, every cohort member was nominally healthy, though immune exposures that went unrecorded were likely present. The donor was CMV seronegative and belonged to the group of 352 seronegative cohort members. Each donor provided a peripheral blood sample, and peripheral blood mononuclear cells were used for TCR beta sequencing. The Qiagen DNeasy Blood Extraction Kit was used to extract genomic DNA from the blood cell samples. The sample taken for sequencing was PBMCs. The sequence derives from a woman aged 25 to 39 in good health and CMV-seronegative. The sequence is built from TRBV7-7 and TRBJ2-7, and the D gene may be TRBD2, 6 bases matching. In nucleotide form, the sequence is TGTGCTAGCAGCTTAGGGTTGGGGGGCGAGCAGTACTTC. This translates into CASSLGLGGEQYF. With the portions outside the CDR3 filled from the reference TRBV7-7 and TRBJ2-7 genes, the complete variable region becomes GAGVSQSPRYKVTKRGQDVTLRCDPISSHATLYWYQQALGQGPEFLTYFNYEAQPDKSGLPSDRFSAERPEGSISTLTIQRTEQRDSAMYRCASSLGLGGEQYFGPGTRLTVT.